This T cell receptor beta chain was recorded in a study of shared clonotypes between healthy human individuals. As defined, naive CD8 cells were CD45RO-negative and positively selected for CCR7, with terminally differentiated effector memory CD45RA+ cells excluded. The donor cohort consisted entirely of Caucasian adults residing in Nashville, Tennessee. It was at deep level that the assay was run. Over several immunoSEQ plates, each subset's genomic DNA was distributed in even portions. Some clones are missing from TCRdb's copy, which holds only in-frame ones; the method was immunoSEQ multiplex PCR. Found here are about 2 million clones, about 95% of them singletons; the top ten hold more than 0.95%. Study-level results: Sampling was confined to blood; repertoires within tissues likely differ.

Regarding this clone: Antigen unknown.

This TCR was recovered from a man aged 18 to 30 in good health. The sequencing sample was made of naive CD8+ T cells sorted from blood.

CDR3 sequence (DNA): TGTGCCACCCTTTTCGGGCCCACTGAAGCTTTCTTT. Residues: CATLFGPTEAFF. This chain joins TRBV19 and TRBJ1-1, with D unclear. The CDR3 totals 12 residues. Per the germline V gene, CDR1 is LNHDA and CDR2 is SQIVND (reference sequence). Trimming pared 10 bases from V and 4 bases from J, leaving 13 bases between.